This TCR beta chain was observed in a study of T cells in Graves' hyperthyroidism and ophthalmopathy. This clonotype was counted many times. Antigen unknown. Amplified regions were TCR beta CDR3 sequences from RNA transcripts. Primed by the HTBI set, a first-round RT-PCR was run on the TCR CDR3. Using its own MiXCR run on the multiplex PCR reads, TCRdb lists one record per CDR3 protein. This sample carries roughly 600,000 distinct CDR3 sequences, more than 14% of them seen once, and the ten largest clones take around 12%. In making diagnoses, clinical symptoms, serum thyroxine and TRAb, thyroid ultrasound and orbital computed tomography were all used. The PBMCs studied were ones that came from about 10 ml fresh peripheral blood. Germline CDR1 reads MDHEN; CDR2 reads SYDVKM. The CDR3 runs 17 residues. Between the trimmed V and J ends, which lost 6 bases and 2 bases, there was a span of 19 bases. Study observations and caveats: With a median lead of about 6.9 months before onset, the model predicted ophthalmopathy. Within blood appeared most thyroid clonotypes that had expanded above 0.001.

The clonotype originates from a woman aged 45-60 years with Graves' ophthalmopathy. V gene TRBV28 combines with J gene TRBJ1-4, with D perhaps matching TRBD1 (6 bases). Sequencing input: blood. CDR3 DNA: TGTGCCAGCAGCCAAATCTACAGGGTGATCACTAATGAAAAACTGTTTTTT. It encodes CASSQIYRVITNEKLFF.